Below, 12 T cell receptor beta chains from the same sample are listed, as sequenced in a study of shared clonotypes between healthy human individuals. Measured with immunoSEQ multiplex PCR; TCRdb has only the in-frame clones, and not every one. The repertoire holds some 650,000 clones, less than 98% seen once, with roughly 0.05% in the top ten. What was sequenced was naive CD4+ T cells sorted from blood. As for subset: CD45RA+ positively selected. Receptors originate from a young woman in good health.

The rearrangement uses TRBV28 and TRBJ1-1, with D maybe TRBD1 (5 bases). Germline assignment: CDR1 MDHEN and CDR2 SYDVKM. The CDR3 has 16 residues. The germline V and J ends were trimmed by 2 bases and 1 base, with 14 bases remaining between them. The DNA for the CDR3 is TGTGCCAGCAGTTTAATCTTCGGGGCAACGAACACTGAAGCTTTCTTT. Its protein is CASSLIFGATNTEAFF.

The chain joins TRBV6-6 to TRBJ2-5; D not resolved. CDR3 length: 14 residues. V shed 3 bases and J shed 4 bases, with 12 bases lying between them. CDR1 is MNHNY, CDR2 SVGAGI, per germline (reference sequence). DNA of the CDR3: TGTGCCAGCAGTTATTACTCTACCGGAGAGACCCAGTACTTC. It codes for CASSYYSTGETQYF.

The DNA for the CDR3 is TGTGCCAGCGACCGACTAGCGGGAGGGGTCGAGCAGTACTTC. Encoded protein: CASDRLAGGVEQYF. The chain is built from TRBV7-8 and TRBJ2-5, with 14 bases fitting TRBD2. The assigned J gene may be wrong: the sequence end matches TRBJ2-7 better. This CDR3 is built from 14 residues. The germline V gene has CDR1 SGHVS and CDR2 FQNEAQ.

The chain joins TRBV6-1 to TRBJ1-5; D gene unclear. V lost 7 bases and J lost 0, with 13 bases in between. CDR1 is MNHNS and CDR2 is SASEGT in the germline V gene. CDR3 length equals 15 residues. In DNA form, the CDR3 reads TGTGCCAGCATTAGGACGACTAATAGCAATCAGCCCCAGCATTTT. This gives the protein CASIRTTNSNQPQHF.

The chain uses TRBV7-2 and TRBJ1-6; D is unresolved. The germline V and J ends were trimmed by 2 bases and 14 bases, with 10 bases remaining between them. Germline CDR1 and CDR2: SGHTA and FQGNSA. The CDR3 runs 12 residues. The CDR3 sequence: CASSLTTVTLHF. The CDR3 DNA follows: TGTGCCAGCAGCTTAACCACCGTCACCCTCCACTTT.

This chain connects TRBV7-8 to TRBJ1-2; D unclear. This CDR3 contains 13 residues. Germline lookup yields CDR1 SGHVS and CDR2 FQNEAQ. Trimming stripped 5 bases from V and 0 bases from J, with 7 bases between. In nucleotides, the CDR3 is TGTGCCAGCAGCCTAACGGCTAACTATGGCTACACCTTC. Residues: CASSLTANYGYTF.

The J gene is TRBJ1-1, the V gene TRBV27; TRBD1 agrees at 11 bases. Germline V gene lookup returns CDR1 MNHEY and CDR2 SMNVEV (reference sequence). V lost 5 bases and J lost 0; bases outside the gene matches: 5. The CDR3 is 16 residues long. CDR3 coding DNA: TGTGCCAGCAGTCCGTGGACAGGGGGCATGAACACTGAAGCTTTCTTT. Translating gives CASSPWTGGMNTEAFF.

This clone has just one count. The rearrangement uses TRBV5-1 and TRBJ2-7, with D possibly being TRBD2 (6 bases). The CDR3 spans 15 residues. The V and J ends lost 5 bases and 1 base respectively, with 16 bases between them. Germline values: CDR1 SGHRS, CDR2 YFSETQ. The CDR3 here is CASSPPKAGSYEQYF. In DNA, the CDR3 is TGCGCCAGCAGTCCCCCAAAAGCGGGTTCCTACGAGCAGTACTTC.

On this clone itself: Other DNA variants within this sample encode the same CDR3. The CDR3 bases are TGTGCCAGCTCACCCGGGACAGGGACGTACGAGCAGTACTTC. Amino acid sequence: CASSPGTGTYEQYF. This chain joins TRBV18 and TRBJ2-7; 9 nucleotides agree with TRBD1. Germline loops: CDR1 KGHSH, CDR2 LQKENI. V gave up 3 bases and J gave up 4 bases; unmatched junction bases: 4. The CDR3 is 14 residues long.

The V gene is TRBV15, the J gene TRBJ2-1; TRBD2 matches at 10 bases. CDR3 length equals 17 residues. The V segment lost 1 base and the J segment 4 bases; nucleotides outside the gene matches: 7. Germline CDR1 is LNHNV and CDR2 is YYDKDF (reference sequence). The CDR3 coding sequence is TGTGCCACCAGCAGAGCTTTAGGGACTAGCGAGTACAATGAGCAGTTCTTC. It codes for CATSRALGTSEYNEQFF.

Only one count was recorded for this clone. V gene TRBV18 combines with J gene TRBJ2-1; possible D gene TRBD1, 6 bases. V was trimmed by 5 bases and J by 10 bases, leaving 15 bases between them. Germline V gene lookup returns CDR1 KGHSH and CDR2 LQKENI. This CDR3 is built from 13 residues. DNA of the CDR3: TGTGCCAGCTCATCCAACAGGGATAACGAGCAGTTCTTC. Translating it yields CASSSNRDNEQFF.

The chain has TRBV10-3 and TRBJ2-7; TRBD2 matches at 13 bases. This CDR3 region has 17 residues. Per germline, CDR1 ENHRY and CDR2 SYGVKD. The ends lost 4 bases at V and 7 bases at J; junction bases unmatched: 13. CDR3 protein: CAISATSGRAGLREQYF. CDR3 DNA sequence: TGTGCCATCAGTGCCACTAGCGGGAGGGCCGGGTTGAGGGAGCAGTACTTC.